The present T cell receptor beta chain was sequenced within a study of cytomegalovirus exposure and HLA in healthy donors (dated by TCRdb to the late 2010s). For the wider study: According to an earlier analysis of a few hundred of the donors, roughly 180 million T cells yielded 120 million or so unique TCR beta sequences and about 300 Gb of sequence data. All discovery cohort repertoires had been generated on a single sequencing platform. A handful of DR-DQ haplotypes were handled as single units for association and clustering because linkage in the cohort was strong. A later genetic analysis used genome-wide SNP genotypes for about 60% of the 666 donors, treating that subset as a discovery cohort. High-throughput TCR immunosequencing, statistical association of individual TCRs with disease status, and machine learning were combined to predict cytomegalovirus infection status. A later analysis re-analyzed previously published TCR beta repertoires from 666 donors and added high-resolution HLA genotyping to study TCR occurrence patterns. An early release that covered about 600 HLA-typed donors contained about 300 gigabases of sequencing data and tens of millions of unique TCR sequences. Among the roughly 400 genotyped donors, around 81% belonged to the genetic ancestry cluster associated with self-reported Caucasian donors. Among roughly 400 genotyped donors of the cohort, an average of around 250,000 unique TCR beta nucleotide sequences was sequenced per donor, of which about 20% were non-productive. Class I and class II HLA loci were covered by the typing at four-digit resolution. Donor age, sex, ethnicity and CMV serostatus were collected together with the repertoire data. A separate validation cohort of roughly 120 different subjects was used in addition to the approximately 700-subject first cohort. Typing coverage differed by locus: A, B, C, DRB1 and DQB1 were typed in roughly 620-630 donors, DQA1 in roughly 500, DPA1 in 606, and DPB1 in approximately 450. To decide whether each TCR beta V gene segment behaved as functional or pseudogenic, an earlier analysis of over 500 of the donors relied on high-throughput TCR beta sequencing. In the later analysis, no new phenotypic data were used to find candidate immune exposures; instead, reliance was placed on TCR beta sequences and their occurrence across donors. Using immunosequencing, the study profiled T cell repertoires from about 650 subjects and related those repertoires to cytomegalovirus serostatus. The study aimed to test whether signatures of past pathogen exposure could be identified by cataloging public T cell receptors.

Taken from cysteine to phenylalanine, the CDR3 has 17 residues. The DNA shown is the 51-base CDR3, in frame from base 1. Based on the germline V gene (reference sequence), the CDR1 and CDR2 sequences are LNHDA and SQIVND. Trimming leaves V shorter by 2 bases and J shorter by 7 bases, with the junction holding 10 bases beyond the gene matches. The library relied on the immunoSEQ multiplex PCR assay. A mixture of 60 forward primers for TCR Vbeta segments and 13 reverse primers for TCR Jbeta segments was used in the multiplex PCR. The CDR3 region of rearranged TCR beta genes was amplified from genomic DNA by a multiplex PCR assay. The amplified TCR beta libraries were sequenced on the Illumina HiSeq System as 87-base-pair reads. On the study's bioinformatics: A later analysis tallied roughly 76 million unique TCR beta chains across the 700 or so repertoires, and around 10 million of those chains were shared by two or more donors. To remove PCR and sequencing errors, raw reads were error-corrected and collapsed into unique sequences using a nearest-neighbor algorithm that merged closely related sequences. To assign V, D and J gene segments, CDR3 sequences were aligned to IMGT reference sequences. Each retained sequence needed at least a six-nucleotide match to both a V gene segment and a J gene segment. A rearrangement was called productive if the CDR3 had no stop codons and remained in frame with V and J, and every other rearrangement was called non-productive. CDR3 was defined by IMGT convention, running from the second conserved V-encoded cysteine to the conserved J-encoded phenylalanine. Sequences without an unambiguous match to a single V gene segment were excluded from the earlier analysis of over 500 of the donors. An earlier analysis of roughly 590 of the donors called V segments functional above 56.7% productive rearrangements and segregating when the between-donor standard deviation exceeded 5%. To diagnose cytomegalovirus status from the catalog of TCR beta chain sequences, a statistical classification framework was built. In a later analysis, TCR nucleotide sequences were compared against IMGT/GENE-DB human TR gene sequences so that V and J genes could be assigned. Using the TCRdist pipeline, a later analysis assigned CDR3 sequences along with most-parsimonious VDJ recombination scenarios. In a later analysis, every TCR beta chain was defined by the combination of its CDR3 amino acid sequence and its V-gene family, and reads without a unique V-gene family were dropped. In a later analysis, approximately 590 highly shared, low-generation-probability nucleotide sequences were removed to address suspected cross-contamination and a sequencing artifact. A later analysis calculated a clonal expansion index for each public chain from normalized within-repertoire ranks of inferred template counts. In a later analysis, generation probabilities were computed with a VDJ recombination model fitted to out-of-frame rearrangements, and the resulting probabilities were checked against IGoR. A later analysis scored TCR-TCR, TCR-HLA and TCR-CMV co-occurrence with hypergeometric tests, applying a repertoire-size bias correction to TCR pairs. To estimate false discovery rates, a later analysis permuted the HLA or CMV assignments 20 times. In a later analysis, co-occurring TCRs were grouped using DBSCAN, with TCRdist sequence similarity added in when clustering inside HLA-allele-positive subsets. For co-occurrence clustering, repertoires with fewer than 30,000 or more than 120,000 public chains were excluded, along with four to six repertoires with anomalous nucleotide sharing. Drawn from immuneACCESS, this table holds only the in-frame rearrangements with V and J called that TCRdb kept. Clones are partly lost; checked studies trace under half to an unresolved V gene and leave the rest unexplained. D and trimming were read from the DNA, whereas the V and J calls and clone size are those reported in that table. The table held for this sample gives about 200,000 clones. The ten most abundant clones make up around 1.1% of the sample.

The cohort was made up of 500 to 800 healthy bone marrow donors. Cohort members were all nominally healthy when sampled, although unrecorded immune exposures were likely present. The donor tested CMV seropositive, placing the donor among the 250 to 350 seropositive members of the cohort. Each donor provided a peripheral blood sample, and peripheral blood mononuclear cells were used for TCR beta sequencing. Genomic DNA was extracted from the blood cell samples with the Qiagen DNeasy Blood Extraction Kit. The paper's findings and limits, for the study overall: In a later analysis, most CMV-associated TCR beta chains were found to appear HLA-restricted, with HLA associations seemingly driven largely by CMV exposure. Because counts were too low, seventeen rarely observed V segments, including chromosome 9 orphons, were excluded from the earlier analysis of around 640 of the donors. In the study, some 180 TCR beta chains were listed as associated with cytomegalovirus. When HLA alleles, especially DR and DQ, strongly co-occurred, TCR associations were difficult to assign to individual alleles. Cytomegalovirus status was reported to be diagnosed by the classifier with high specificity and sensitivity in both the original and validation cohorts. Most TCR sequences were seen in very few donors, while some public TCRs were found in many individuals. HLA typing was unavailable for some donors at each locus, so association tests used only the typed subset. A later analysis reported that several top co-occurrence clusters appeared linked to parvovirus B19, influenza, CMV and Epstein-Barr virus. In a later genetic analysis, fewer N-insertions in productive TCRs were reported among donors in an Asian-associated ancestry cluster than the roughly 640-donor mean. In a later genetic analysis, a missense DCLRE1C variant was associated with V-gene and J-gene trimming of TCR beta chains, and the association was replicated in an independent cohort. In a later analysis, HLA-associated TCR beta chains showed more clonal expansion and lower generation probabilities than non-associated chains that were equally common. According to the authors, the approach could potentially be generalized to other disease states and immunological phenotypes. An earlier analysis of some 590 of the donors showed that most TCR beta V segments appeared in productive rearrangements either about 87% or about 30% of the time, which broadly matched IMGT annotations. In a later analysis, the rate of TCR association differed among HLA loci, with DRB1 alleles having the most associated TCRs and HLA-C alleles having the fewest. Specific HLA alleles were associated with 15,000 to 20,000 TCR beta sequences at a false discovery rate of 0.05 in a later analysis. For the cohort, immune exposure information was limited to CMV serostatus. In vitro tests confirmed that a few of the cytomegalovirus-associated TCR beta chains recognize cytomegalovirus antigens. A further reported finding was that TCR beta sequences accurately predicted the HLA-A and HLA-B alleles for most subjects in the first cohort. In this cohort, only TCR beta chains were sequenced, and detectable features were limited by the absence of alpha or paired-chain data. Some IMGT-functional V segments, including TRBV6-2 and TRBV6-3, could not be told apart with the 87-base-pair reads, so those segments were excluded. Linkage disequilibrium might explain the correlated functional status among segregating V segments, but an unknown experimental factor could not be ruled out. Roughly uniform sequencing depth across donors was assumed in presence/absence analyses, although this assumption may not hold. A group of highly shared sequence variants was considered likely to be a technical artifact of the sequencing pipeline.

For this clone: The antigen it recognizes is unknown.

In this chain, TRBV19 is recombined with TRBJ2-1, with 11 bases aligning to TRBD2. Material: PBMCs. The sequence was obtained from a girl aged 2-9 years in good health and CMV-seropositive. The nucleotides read TGTGCCAGTAGTATAATCCCTAGCGGGAGGAGTAAGAATGAGCAGTTCTTC. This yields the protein CASSIIPSGRSKNEQFF. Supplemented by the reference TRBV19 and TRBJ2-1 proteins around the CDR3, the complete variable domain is DGGITQSPKYLFRKEGQNVTLSCEQNLNHDAMYWYRQDPGQGLRLIYYSQIVNDFQKGDIAEGYSVSREKKESFPLTVTSAQKNPTAFYLCASSIIPSGRSKNEQFFGPGTRLTVL.